This TCR beta chain was captured in a study of vaccination effects on CD4 cells after COVID-19. Study background: The culture medium for 1.5 million to 2.5 million PBMC per well included about 10 IU/ml IL-2 and 8.5 to 10 ug/ml peptides.

The culture ran for about eleven days before CD4+ T cells were isolated. Every participant took two doses of the BNT162b2 or mRNA-1273 vaccine. Previously uninfected by SARS-CoV-2, the vaccine recipients also showed negative nucleocapsid antibodies. Profiled with immunoSEQ multiplex PCR; TCRdb holds only in-frame clones, not every one. The sample lists some 70,000 clones, roughly 80% occurring once. The count of this clone is one. Its cognate antigen is unknown. Study outcomes and limitations: Small numbers of convalescent patients limited the study. It also lacked early post-infection timepoints.

The germline gives CDR1 MGHRA, CDR2 YSYEKL. This CDR3 is 16 amino acids long. Deletions cut 4 bases from V and 4 bases from J, with 18 bases between. Specimen: CD4+ T cells from PBMCs cultured without peptide, collected after COVID-19 vaccination. This TCR was sampled from a human donor who received a COVID-19 vaccine. V gene TRBV4-1 combines with J gene TRBJ2-3; D is tentatively TRBD1 or TRBD2 (5 bases each). The CDR3 region has the DNA TGCGCCAGCAGCCCTACGCCGGGACCCAGGGCAGATACGCAGTATTTT. It specifies CASSPTPGPRADTQYF.